The present TCR beta chain was sequenced within a study of long-term antiretroviral therapy in people with HIV. Findings and caveats of the study: In the period from the mid-2000s to the late 2010s, blood was collected, possibly under older ART regimens.

A note on this clone: The antigen remains unidentified.

The length of the CDR3 is 15 residues. Per germline, CDR1 SGDLS and CDR2 YYNGEE. The ends lost 5 bases at V and 5 bases at J; junction bases unmatched: 8. At the survey level, the v3.0 immunoSEQ assay was run. The assay was immunoSEQ multiplex PCR, and TCRdb's table has in-frame clones only and misses some. The repertoire holds about 17,000 clones, with 75% to 85% as singletons. This receptor was taken from a man aged 50 to 60 with HIV. Sequencing used unsorted PBMCs, obtained 0.3 years before starting antiretroviral therapy. This sequence joins TRBV9 and TRBJ2-2; 8 nucleotides agree with TRBD1. The CDR3: CASRRQGRGTGELFF. The CDR3 DNA reads TGTGCCAGCAGAAGACAGGGGCGAGGGACCGGGGAGCTGTTTTTT.